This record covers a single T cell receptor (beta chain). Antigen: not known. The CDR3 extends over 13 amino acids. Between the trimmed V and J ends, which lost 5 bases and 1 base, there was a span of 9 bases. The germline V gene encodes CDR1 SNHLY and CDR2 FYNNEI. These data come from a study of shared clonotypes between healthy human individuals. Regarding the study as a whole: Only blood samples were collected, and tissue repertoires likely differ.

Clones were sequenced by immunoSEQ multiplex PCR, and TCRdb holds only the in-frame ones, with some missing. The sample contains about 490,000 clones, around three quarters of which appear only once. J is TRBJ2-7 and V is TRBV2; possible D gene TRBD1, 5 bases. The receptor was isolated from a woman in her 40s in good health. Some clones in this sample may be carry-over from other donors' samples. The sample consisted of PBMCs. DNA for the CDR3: TGTGCCAGCAGTTCGGACACATCCTACGAGCAGTACTTC. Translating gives CASSSDTSYEQYF.